One and the same sample provided the 7 T cell receptor beta chains below, sequenced in a study of blood T cells in healthy people across ages. The use of a sample-barcoded 5' primer and a J-beta primer mix characterized a second PCR of about 6 to 11 cycles. TCRdb fed the 5' RACE reads into MiXCR, producing one record per CDR3 protein. The sample holds 1.5 million to 2 million distinct CDR3 sequences, 39% seen once. The sequencing sample was made of blood. All receptors come from a human donor in good health.

V gene TRBV28 combines with J gene TRBJ1-2; a possible D gene is TRBD1 (5 bases). Germline CDR1 is MDHEN and CDR2 is SYDVKM. Trimming took off 6 bases at V and 2 bases at J, with 19 bases between the two ends. The CDR3 loop spans 16 amino acids. CDR3 bases: TGTGCCAGCAGCCCTTTACCGGGACGGGGCAACTATGGCTACACCTTC. Translation gives CASSPLPGRGNYGYTF.

The rearrangement uses TRBV6-1 and TRBJ2-7, with D possibly TRBD1 on 6 matching bases. V shed 4 bases and J shed 2 bases, with 12 bases lying between them. Germline V CDR1 and CDR2: MNHNS, SASEGT. The CDR3 extends over 14 amino acids. CDR3 nucleotides: TGTGCCAGCAGTGGGCGACAGGCGGCCTACGAGCAGTACTTC. Protein: CASSGRQAAYEQYF.

The chain employs TRBV6-2 or TRBV6-3 and TRBJ2-1; the D gene is possibly TRBD2 (6 bases). This CDR3 has 14 residues. The germline gives CDR1 MNHEY, CDR2 SVGEGT. The V end lost 10 bases, the J end lost 0 bases, and 13 bases lay between the germline ends. CDR3: CAISGLRSYNEQFF. Written as DNA, the CDR3 is TGTGCCATCTCGGGACTCCGCTCCTACAATGAGCAGTTCTTC.

This rearrangement joins TRBV3-1 to TRBJ2-7; D gene unclear. Trimming removed 1 base from V and 4 bases from J, with 11 bases in between. The CDR3 consists of 14 residues. Germline values: CDR1 LGHDT, CDR2 YNNKEL (reference sequence). The CDR3 region is CASSQVDGSYEQYF. CDR3 nucleotides: TGTGCCAGCAGCCAAGTGGACGGAAGTTACGAGCAGTACTTC.

This chain joins TRBV7-9 and TRBJ1-2, with 9 bases identical to TRBD1. The CDR3 is made up of 14 amino acids. V was clipped by 5 bases and J by 8 bases; unmatched bases: 9. Germline V gene data show CDR1 as SEHNR and CDR2 as FQNEAQ (reference sequence). Here the CDR3 reads CASSMPQGAGGYTF. As DNA, the CDR3 is TGTGCCAGCAGCATGCCACAGGGGGCTGGGGGCTACACCTTC.

Turning to this clonotype: An end of the junction does not agree with germline; a read error may underlie this. The V and J genes are TRBV13 and TRBJ1-2; D call uncertain. Germline CDR1 is PRHDT and CDR2 is FYEKMQ (reference sequence). The CDR3 loop spans 12 amino acids. CDR3 DNA sequence: TGTGCCGGCAGCTTAGGTTCAATTGGCTACACCTTC. Translating gives CAGSLGSIGYTF. The whole variable domain, remainder taken from reference TRBV13 and TRBJ1-2, is AAGVIQSPRHLIKEKRETATLKCYPIPRHDTVYWYQQGPGQDPQFLISFYEKMQSDKGSIPDRFSAQQFSDYHSELNMSSLELGDSALYFCAGSLGSIGYTFGSGTRLTVV.

This clonotype occurred many times. The gene calls are TRBV7-9 and TRBJ2-7; D is possibly TRBD2 (5 bases). Per germline, CDR1 SEHNR and CDR2 FQNEAQ (reference sequence). V was pared by 5 bases and J by 0 bases, with 8 bases between. The CDR3 length is 13 residues. The CDR3 DNA sequence: TGTGCCAGCAGCGAGGGAGACTCCTACGAGCAGTACTTC. This gives the protein CASSEGDSYEQYF.